These 14 T cell receptor beta chains were sequenced from one sample in a study of cytomegalovirus exposure and HLA in healthy donors. Use of 60 Vbeta and 13 Jbeta primers characterized the PCR. The protocol was immunoSEQ multiplex PCR, while the TCRdb copy is restricted to in-frame clones and leaves out a portion. The data show about 160,000 clones, more than 60% seen once. The specimen sequenced was PBMCs. These TCRs come from a male donor in good health and CMV-seronegative.

V gene TRBV4-2 combines with J gene TRBJ2-3, with 7 bases matching TRBD1. The germline CDR1 and CDR2 sequences are LGHNA and YNFKEQ. The CDR3 runs to 16 residues. Trimming cost V 1 base and J 4 bases; bases outside gene matches: 8. CDR3 residues: CASSQGPGQPSDTQYF. In nucleotides, the CDR3 is TGTGCCAGCAGCCAAGGCCCGGGACAGCCGTCAGATACGCAGTATTTT.

The chain couples TRBV6-1 to TRBJ1-2, with 7 positions matching TRBD1. CDR3 size: 15 residues. Trimming took 4 bases from V and 8 from J; bases not matched to a gene: 13. Germline V gene lookup returns CDR1 MNHNS and CDR2 SASEGT. The CDR3 nucleotides read TGTGCCAGCAGTGGAGTACAGGGGTCGGTAGGCGGCTACACCTTC. Translated, it gives CASSGVQGSVGGYTF.

V gene TRBV9 combines with J gene TRBJ1-3, with D perhaps matching TRBD1 (5 bases). Germline V lookup: CDR1 SGDLS, CDR2 YYNGEE. Trimming left V 3 bases short and J 4 bases short, with 14 bases between. The CDR3 length is 15 residues. Written as DNA, the CDR3 is TGTGCCAGCAGCGAACGGGGGTTGTCGGGAAACACCATATATTTT. Its translation is CASSERGLSGNTIYF.

With respect to this clone: The identical CDR3 is also encoded by other nucleotide sequences in the sample. The rearrangement links TRBV9 to TRBJ2-1; TRBD2 matches at 7 bases. Trimming cost V 0 bases and J 4 bases; bases outside gene matches: 4. CDR3 length: 15 amino acids. Per germline, CDR1 SGDLS and CDR2 YYNGEE. The CDR3 DNA reads as TGTGCCAGCAGCGTAGGACTAGCAGAATACAATGAGCAGTTCTTC. Translated: CASSVGLAEYNEQFF. The whole variable domain, remainder taken from reference TRBV9 and TRBJ2-1, is DSGVTQTPKHLITATGQRVTLRCSPRSGDLSVYWYQQSLDQGLQFLIQYYNGEERAKGNILERFSAQQFPDLHSELNLSSLELGDSALYFCASSVGLAEYNEQFFGPGTRLTVL.

The V gene is TRBV5-6, the J gene TRBJ2-3; 9 nucleotides align to TRBD2. J lost 6 bases, V lost 0 bases, and 8 bases had no gene match. Germline assignment: CDR1 SGHDT and CDR2 YYEEEE. The CDR3 covers 16 residues. CDR3 loop: CASSLDWRGGGDTQYF. The CDR3 DNA reads TGTGCCAGCAGCTTGGACTGGCGGGGGGGAGGCGATACGCAGTATTTT.

The CDR3 DNA reads as TGCAGCCTATACCTGGGAAACACCATATATTTT. Translated: CSLYLGNTIYF. The chain uses TRBV29-1 and TRBJ1-3; D is ambiguous. Germline assignment: CDR1 SQVTM and CDR2 ANQGSEA. CDR3 length equals 11 residues. V was trimmed by 8 bases and J by 4 bases, leaving 9 bases between them.

This clone has more than one count but fewer than ten. The chain couples TRBV6-6 to TRBJ2-7; D is unresolved. The germline V gene encodes CDR1 MNHNY and CDR2 SVGAGI (reference sequence). With 4 bases removed from V and 0 bases from J, the gap between germline ends came to 10 bases. This CDR3 is 14 amino acids long. In nucleotides, the CDR3 is TGTGCCAGCAGTTCCAGGTTGAACTCCTACGAGCAGTACTTC. It yields the protein CASSSRLNSYEQYF.

This chain uses TRBV6-5 with TRBJ2-5, with TRBD2 identical over 7 bases. V lost 6 bases, J lost 6 bases, and 13 bases stayed unmatched. CDR3 length: 15 residues. Germline V gene data show CDR1 as MNHEY and CDR2 as SVGAGI. CDR3 DNA sequence: TGTGCCAGCAGGCGACTAGCCGGGGGAGAAAAGACCCAGTACTTC. Its translation: CASRRLAGGEKTQYF.

The rearrangement joins TRBV9 to TRBJ1-6; TRBD1 aligns across 8 bases. CDR1 is SGDLS, CDR2 YYNGEE, per germline. Unmatched junction bases numbered 8, after V lost 3 bases and J lost 9 bases. The CDR3 loop spans 15 amino acids. The CDR3 region is CASSGTGSKGSPLHF. DNA of the CDR3: TGTGCCAGCAGCGGGACAGGGTCCAAGGGTTCACCCCTCCACTTT.

DNA for the CDR3: TGTGCCAGCAGCCCCCCAGGCCAAAACGAGCAGTACTTC. Translating it yields CASSPPGQNEQYF. This rearrangement joins TRBV7-6 to TRBJ2-7; no reliable D call. The V end lost 5 bases, the J end lost 5 bases, and 13 bases lay between the germline ends. This CDR3 has 13 residues. Germline lookup yields CDR1 SGHVS and CDR2 FNYEAQ.

This clone was counted only a few times. The chain links TRBV7-8 to TRBJ1-2, with D possibly being TRBD1 (6 bases). V lost 2 bases to trimming and J lost 4 bases, with 11 bases between them. The CDR3 runs 14 residues. Per the germline V gene, CDR1 is SGHVS and CDR2 is FQNEAQ. The CDR3 is CASSLFDRSYGYTF. DNA for the CDR3: TGTGCCAGCAGCTTATTCGACAGGTCCTATGGCTACACCTTC. The full variable domain, in which reference TRBV7-8 and TRBJ1-2 provide the parts outside the CDR3, is GAGVSQSPRYKVAKRGQDVALRCDPISGHVSLFWYQQALGQGPEFLTYFQNEAQLDKSGLPSDRFFAERPEGSVSTLKIQRTQQEDSAVYLCASSLFDRSYGYTFGSGTRLTVV.

This sequence joins TRBV5-1 and TRBJ1-5, with 7 bases that match TRBD1. Germline V gene data show CDR1 as SGHRS and CDR2 as YFSETQ. The V and J ends lost 1 base and 7 bases, in that order; junction bases with no gene match: 5. The CDR3 runs 14 residues. The CDR3 DNA sequence: TGCGCCAGCAGCTTGAATCAGGGGGACCAGCCCCAGCATTTT. This translates into CASSLNQGDQPQHF.

CDR3 DNA: TGCAGCGCCTCGCGGGCCATGCCCAACACTGAAGCTTTCTTT. Its translation: CSASRAMPNTEAFF. This sequence joins TRBV29-1 and TRBJ1-1; D ambiguous. Germline V CDR1 and CDR2: SQVTM, ANQGSEA. Trimming shortened V by 7 bases and J by 2 bases, and 17 bases separated the two germline ends. This CDR3 is built from 14 residues.

This clone was recorded a few times. The chain uses TRBV25-1 and TRBJ2-2; D perhaps matches TRBD2 (5 bases). From germline, CDR1 is MGHDK and CDR2 SYGVNS. This CDR3 comprises 16 residues. The V end lost 1 base, the J end lost 1 base, and 10 bases lay between the germline ends. The CDR3 loop reads CASSEFGGLNTGELFF. The CDR3 DNA is TGTGCCAGCAGTGAATTCGGCGGGTTGAACACCGGGGAGCTGTTTTTT.